The 10 T cell receptor beta chains below were found in one sample sequenced in a study of cytomegalovirus exposure and HLA in healthy donors. PCR amplification relied on 60 Vbeta primers (plus 13 Jbeta primers). The method was immunoSEQ multiplex PCR; TCRdb's version includes in-frame clones alone and lacks a portion of them. The sample records some 150,000 clones, approximately 80% being singletons. The sample was PBMCs. Every receptor here comes from a man younger than 40 in good health and CMV-seropositive.

The rearrangement links TRBV7-9 to TRBJ1-5, with 10 nucleotides matching TRBD1. CDR3 length: 16 residues. CDR1 SEHNR and CDR2 FQNEAQ come from the germline V gene (reference sequence). The trim removed 0 bases at V and 2 bases at J, leaving 1 base unmatched. The CDR3 here is CASSLAGTGGNQPQHF. The CDR3 DNA is TGTGCCAGCAGCTTAGCCGGGACAGGGGGCAATCAGCCCCAGCATTTT.

The gene calls are TRBV6-5 and TRBJ2-7; 9 bases are a match to TRBD1. CDR1 MNHEY and CDR2 SVGAGI come from the germline V gene. The CDR3 spans 14 residues. The V and J ends lost 5 bases and 2 bases, in that order; junction bases with no gene match: 4. In nucleotides, the CDR3 is TGTGCCAGCAGTCAAACAGGGGGCACCTACGAGCAGTACTTC. Amino acids: CASSQTGGTYEQYF.

This clone was seen more than once but under ten times. V gene TRBV12-5 combines with J gene TRBJ2-1, with unresolved D. V shed 5 bases and J shed 3 bases, with 8 bases lying between them. This CDR3 has 13 residues. CDR1 is LGHNT and CDR2 is FRNRAP in the germline V gene. The CDR3 DNA reads TGTGCTAGTGGTCTTCAGGACTACAATGAGCAGTTCTTC. This sequence encodes CASGLQDYNEQFF.

The V gene is TRBV7-2, the J gene TRBJ1-1; maybe TRBD1 (5 bases). V was pared by 4 bases and J by 5 bases, with 17 bases between. Germline V lookup: CDR1 SGHTA, CDR2 FQGNSA. The CDR3 contains 15 residues. The CDR3 DNA sequence: TGTGCCAGCAGCTGGGGGAGGGGCGCTCGGACTGAAGCTTTCTTT. This encodes CASSWGRGARTEAFF.

The chain recombines TRBV27 with TRBJ2-7; a weak D match, TRBD2 (5 bases). From germline, CDR1 is MNHEY and CDR2 SMNVEV (reference sequence). Trimming pared 5 bases from V and 6 bases from J, leaving 17 bases between. The CDR3 is 14 amino acids. CDR3 nucleotide sequence: TGTGCCAGCAGTCCGTCATTCTACGAGGGCGAGCAGTACTTC. Its protein is CASSPSFYEGEQYF.

The chain joins TRBV27 to TRBJ1-2, with 8 bases matching TRBD1. J was trimmed by 4 bases and V by 7 bases; bases with no gene match: 2. The CDR3 loop spans 12 amino acids. Germline CDR1 MNHEY, CDR2 SMNVEV (reference sequence). CDR3 sequence reads: CASKDRAYGYTF. The CDR3 nucleotides are TGTGCCAGCAAGGACAGGGCCTATGGCTACACCTTC.

This rearrangement joins TRBV19 to TRBJ1-5; 8 bases line up with TRBD1. V shed 8 bases and J 7 bases; nucleotides not matched to a gene: 7. This CDR3 contains 13 residues. The germline V gene has CDR1 LNHDA and CDR2 SQIVND (reference sequence). CDR3 residues: CASQDRVGQPQHF. The CDR3 coding sequence is TGTGCCAGTCAGGACAGGGTGGGCCAGCCCCAGCATTTT.

The chain combines TRBV11-2 with TRBJ1-2, with a weak D call TRBD1 (5 bases). Trimming took off 0 bases at V and 3 bases at J, with 11 bases between the two ends. This CDR3 contains 15 residues. Germline-derived CDR1 and CDR2 are SGHAT and FQNNGV. The CDR3 reads CASSLDLWGDYGYTF. The CDR3 DNA follows: TGTGCCAGCAGCTTAGATTTGTGGGGCGACTATGGCTACACCTTC.

This clone has more than one count but fewer than ten. V usage is TRBV27 and J usage is TRBJ1-1; the D is unclear. The V end was cut by 3 bases, the J end by 8 bases, with 10 bases between. The CDR3 runs 12 residues. Germline CDR1 reads MNHEY; CDR2 reads SMNVEV (reference sequence). CDR3 sequence reads: CASSFQEAEAFF. In DNA, the CDR3 is TGTGCCAGCAGTTTTCAAGAAGCCGAAGCTTTCTTT.

The chain links TRBV5-1 to TRBJ1-5; TRBD1 matches 7 bases. J gave up 0 bases and V 4 bases, and 4 bases lay outside the gene matches. This CDR3 has 15 amino acids. CDR1 and CDR2 from the germline V gene are SGHRS and YFSETQ. The CDR3 reads CASSQGTDSNQPQHF. As DNA, the CDR3 is TGCGCCAGCAGCCAAGGGACAGATAGCAATCAGCCCCAGCATTTT.